The clone carrying this T cell receptor (beta chain) occurred once. This CDR3 is built from 14 residues. Germline CDR1 and CDR2: GTSNPN and SVGIG (reference sequence). After removal of 5 bases from V and 2 bases from J, the junction contained 6 bases not matched to a gene. In the original processing: Reference gene primer amplification yielded estimated nucleated cell counts. The table came from immunoSEQ multiplex PCR; TCRdb's copy has only in-frame clones and leaves some out. That table supplies the V and J calls and clone size; D and trimming were determined from the DNA. This repertoire shows roughly 140,000 clones, roughly 80% found once; its top ten account for about 3.5%. This specimen belongs to a study of blood T cell repertoires in COVID-19. Overall study: Researchers got acute and convalescent COVID-19 samples from the United States, Italy and Spain. From T cells, B-cell-depleted T cells, or PBMCs came the material, which was cDNA or gDNA.

The genes are TRBV30 and TRBJ1-5, with 7 positions matching TRBD1. Sequenced input: peripheral blood. This clonotype was sampled from a man aged 65-85 years who had recovered from COVID-19. The CDR3 protein is CAWRDRVGNQPQHF. The CDR3 DNA sequence: TGTGCCTGGCGCGACAGGGTTGGCAATCAGCCCCAGCATTTT.